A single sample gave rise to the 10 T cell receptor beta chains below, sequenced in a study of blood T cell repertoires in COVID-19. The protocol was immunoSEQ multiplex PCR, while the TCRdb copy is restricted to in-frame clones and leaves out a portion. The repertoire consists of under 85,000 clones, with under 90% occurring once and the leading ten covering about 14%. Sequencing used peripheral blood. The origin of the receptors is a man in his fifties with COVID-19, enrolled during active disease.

For the CDR3, the DNA is TGTGCCAGCAGCCTAGGACAGGGCTATAATTCACCCCTCCACTTT. It codes for CASSLGQGYNSPLHF. The chain uses TRBV7-9 and TRBJ1-6, with TRBD1 matching 8 bases. The CDR3 is 15 residues long. In germline, CDR1 is SEHNR, CDR2 FQNEAQ (reference sequence). The ends lost 5 bases at V and 3 bases at J; junction bases unmatched: 3.

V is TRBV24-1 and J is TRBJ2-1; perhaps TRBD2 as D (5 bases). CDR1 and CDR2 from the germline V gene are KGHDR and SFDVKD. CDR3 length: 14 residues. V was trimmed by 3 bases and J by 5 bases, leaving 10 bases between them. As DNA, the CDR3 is TGTGCCACCAGTGATCGCTATAGCGACAATGAGCAGTTCTTC. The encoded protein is CATSDRYSDNEQFF.

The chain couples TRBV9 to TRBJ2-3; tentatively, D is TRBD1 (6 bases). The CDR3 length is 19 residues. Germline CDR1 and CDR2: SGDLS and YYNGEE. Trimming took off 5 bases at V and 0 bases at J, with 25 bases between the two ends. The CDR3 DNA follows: TGTGCCAGCAGGCCTACTCCGGACAGTTCGCCCCTCAGCACAGATACGCAGTATTTT. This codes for CASRPTPDSSPLSTDTQYF.

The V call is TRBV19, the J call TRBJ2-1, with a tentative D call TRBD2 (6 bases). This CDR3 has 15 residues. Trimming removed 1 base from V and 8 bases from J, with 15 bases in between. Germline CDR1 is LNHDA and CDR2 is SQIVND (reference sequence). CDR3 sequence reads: CASSIGSGFRDEQFF. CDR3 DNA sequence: TGTGCCAGTAGTATAGGGAGCGGGTTCAGGGATGAGCAGTTCTTC.

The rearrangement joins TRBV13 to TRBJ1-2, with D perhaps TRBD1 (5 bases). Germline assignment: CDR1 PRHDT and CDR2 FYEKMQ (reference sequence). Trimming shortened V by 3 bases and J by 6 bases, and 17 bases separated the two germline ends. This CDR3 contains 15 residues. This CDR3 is CASSFTPSTEHGYTF. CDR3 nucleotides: TGTGCCAGCAGCTTCACACCGTCGACAGAACATGGCTACACCTTC.

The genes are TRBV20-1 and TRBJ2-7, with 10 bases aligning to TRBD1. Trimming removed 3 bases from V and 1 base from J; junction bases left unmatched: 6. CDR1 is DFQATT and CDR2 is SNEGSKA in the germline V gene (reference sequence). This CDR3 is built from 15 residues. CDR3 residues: CSASAGQGKSYEQYF. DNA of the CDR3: TGCAGTGCTAGTGCGGGACAGGGGAAATCCTACGAGCAGTACTTC.

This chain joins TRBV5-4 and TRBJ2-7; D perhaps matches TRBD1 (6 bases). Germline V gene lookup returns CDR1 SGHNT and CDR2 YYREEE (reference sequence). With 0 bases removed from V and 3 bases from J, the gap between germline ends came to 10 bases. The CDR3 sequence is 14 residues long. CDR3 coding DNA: TGTGCCAGCAGCTTGGAACAGGGTTTCTACGAGCAGTACTTC. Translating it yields CASSLEQGFYEQYF.

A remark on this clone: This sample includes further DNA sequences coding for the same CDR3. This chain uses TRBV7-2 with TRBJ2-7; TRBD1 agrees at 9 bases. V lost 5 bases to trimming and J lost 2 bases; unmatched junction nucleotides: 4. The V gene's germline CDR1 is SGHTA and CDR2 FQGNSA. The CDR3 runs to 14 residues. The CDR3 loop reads CASSPGQGAYEQYF. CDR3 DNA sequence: TGTGCCAGCAGCCCGGGACAGGGTGCCTACGAGCAGTACTTC.

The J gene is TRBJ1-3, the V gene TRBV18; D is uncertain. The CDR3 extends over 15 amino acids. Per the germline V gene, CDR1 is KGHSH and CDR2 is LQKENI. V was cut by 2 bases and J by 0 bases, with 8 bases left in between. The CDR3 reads CASSPVRDSGNTIYF. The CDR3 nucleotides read TGTGCCAGCTCACCAGTTCGAGACTCTGGAAACACCATATATTTT.

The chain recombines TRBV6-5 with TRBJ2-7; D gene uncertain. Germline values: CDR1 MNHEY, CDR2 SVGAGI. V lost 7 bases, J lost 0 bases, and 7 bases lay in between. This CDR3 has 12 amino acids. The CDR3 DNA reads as TGTGCCAGCACAGCGAGCTCCTACGAGCAGTACTTC. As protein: CASTASSYEQYF.